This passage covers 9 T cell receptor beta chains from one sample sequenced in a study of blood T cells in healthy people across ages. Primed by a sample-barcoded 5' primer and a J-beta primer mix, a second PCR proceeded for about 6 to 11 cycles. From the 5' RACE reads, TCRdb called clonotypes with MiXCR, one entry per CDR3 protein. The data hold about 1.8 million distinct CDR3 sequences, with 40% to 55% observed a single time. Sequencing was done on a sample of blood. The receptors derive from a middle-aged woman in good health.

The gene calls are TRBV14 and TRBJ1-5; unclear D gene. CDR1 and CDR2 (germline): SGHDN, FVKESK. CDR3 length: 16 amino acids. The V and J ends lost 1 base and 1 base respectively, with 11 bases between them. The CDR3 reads CASSQGPPRSNQPQHF. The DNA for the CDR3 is TGTGCCAGCAGCCAAGGCCCGCCGCGGAGCAATCAGCCCCAGCATTTT. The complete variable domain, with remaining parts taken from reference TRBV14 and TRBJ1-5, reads EAGVTQFPSHSVIEKGQTVTLRCDPISGHDNLYWYRRVMGKEIKFLLHFVKESKQDESGMPNNRFLAERTGGTYSTLKVQPAELEDSGVYFCASSQGPPRSNQPQHFGDGTRLSIL.

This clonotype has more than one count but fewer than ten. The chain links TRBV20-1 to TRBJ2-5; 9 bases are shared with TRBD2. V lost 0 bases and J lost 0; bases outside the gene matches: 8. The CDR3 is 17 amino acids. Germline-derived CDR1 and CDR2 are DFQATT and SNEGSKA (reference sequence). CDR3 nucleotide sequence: TGCAGTGCTAGAGATCAGCAGCGGGGGGCTTACCAAGAGACCCAGTACTTC. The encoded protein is CSARDQQRGAYQETQYF.

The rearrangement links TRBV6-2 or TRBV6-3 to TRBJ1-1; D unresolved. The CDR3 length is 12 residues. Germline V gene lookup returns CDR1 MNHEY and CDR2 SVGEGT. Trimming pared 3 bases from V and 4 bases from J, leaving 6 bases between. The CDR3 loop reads CASSYSFTEAFF. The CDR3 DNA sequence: TGTGCCAGCAGTTATTCGTTCACTGAAGCTTTCTTT.

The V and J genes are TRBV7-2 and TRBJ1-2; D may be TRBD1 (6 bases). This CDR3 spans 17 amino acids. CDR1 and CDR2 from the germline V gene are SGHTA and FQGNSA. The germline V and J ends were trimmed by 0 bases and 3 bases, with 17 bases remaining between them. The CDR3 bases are TGTGCCAGCAGCTTAGCTCAAAGGGGGGGTTTGGACTATGGCTACACCTTC. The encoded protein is CASSLAQRGGLDYGYTF.

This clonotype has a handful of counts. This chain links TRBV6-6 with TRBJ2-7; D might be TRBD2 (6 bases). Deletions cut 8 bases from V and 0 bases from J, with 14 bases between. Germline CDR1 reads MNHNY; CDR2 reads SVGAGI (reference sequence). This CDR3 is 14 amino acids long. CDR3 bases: TGTGCCAGCGCACGCGGGGAAAACTCCTACGAGCAGTACTTC. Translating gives CASARGENSYEQYF.

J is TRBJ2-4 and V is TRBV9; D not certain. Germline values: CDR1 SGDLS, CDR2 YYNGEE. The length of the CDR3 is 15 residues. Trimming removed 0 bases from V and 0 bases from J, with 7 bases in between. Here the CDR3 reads CASSVDGLAKNIQYF. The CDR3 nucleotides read TGTGCCAGCAGCGTAGACGGATTAGCCAAAAACATTCAGTACTTC.

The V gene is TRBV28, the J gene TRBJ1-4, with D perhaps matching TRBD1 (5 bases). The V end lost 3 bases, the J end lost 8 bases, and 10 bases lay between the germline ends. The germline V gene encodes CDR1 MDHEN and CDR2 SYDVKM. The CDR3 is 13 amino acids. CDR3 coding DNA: TGTGCCAGCAGTTTGAGCAGGGCGGAAAAACTGTTTTTT. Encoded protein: CASSLSRAEKLFF.

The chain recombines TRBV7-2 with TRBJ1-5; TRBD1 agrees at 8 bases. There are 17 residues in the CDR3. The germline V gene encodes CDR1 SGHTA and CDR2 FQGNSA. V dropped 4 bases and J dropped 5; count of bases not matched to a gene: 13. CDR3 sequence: CASSSNLRGRNDQPQHF. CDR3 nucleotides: TGTGCCAGCAGCTCGAACCTCAGGGGGCGGAATGATCAGCCCCAGCATTTT.

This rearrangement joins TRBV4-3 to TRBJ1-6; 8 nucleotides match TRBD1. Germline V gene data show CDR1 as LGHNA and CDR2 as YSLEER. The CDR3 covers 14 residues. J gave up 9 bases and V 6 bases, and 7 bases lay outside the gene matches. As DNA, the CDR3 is TGCGCCAGCAGAAACGGACAGGGAGCTTCACCCCTCCACTTT. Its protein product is CASRNGQGASPLHF.